This T cell receptor beta chain was identified during a study of identical twins. This clonotype has only a few counts. TCRdb used MiXCR to reprocess the 5' RACE reads, holding one entry per CDR3 protein. The sample contains 250,000 or so distinct CDR3 sequences, approximately 8% of which appear only once. Deletions cut 1 base from V and 4 bases from J, with 10 bases between. The CDR3 runs to 14 residues. CDR1 is PRHDT and CDR2 is FYEKMQ in the germline V gene (reference sequence). This sample was also put to use in a study of yellow fever vaccine responses in identical twins.

The sample consisted of CD8+ T cells sorted from blood. The TCR originated in a woman under 30 in good health. This chain connects TRBV13 to TRBJ1-1; a weak D match, TRBD1 (6 bases). Here the CDR3 reads CASSLETGSTEAFF. CDR3 bases: TGTGCCAGCAGCTTAGAAACAGGGAGCACTGAAGCTTTCTTT.